This T cell receptor beta chain appears in the sequencing data of a study of blood T cell repertoires in COVID-19. About the research overall: PBMCs, B-cell-depleted T cells, or T cells were the source of the cDNA or gDNA that made up the material.

Assay used: immunoSEQ multiplex PCR; TCRdb lists only in-frame clones, some missing. The sample has over 300,000 clones, 80% to 90% seen once. This CDR3 comprises 12 residues. The germline V gene has CDR1 SQVTM and CDR2 ANQGSEA. The sequence was obtained from a woman aged 45-65 years with acute or convalescent COVID-19. The chain uses TRBV29-1 and TRBJ2-2, with 7 bases aligning to TRBD1. The material sequenced was peripheral blood. CDR3 region: CSADRVSGELFF. DNA of the CDR3: TGCAGTGCCGACAGGGTGTCCGGGGAGCTGTTTTTT.